The T cell receptor beta chain described here comes from a study of T cell repertoires in cytomegalovirus infection. Overall study context: CMV infection and matching HLA type were both indicated by public TCR beta signatures.

MiXCR, run by TCRdb on the reads, gives a single entry per CDR3 protein. The sample includes about 160,000 distinct CDR3 sequences, 17% of them seen just once. Germline CDR1 is LNHNV and CDR2 is YYDKDF (reference sequence). V was pared by 6 bases and J by 2 bases, with 0 bases of the junction left unmatched. There are 13 residues in the CDR3. The rearrangement uses TRBV15 and TRBJ2-1, with 8 bases aligning to TRBD1. The specimen sequenced was CD8+ T cells from PBMCs. This TCR derives from a human donor in good health (CMV status not recorded). Some clones in this sample may be carry-over from other donors' samples. CDR3 nucleotide sequence: TGTGCCACCAGGGACAGGGCCTACAATGAGCAGTTCTTC. It yields the protein CATRDRAYNEQFF.